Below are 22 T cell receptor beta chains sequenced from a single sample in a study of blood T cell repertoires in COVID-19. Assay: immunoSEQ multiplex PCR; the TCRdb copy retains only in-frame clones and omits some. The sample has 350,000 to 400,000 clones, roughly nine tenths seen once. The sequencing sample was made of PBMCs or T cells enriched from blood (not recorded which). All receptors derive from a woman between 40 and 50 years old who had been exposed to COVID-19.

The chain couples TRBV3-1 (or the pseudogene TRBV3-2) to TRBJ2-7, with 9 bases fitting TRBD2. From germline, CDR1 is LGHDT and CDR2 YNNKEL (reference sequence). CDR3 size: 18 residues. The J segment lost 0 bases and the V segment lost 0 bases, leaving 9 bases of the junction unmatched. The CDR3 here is CASSQDQGLAGHSYEQYF. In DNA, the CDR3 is TGTGCCAGCAGCCAAGATCAGGGCCTAGCGGGGCACTCCTACGAGCAGTACTTC.

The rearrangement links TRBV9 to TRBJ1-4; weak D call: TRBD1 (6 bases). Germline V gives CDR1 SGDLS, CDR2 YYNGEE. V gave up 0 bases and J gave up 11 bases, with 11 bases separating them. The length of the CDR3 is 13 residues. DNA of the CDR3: TGTGCCAGCAGCGTAGCGACAGGTGGGAAACTGTTTTTT. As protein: CASSVATGGKLFF.

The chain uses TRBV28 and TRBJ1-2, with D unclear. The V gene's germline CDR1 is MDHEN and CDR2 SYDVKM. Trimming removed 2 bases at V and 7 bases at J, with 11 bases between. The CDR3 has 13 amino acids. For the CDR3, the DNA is TGTGCCAGCAGTTTAACCGGGGTGGGTGGCTACACCTTC. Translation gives CASSLTGVGGYTF.

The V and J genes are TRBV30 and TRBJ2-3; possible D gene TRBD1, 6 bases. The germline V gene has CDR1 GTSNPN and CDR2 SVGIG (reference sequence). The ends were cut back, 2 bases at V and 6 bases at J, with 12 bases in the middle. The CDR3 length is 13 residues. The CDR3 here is CAWSFNRVDTQYF. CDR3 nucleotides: TGTGCCTGGAGTTTTAACAGGGTTGATACGCAGTATTTT. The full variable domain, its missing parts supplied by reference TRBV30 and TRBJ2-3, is SQTIHQWPATLVQPVGSPLSLECTVEGTSNPNLYWYRQAAGRGLQLLFYSVGIGQISSEVPQNLSASRPQDRQFILSSKKLLLSDSGFYLCAWSFNRVDTQYFGPGTRLTVL.

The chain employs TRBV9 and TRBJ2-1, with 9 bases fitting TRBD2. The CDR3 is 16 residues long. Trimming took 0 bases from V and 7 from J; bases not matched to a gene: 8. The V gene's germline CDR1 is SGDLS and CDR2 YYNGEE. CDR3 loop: CASSVEGSSGTNEQFF. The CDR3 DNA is TGTGCCAGCAGCGTAGAGGGGTCTAGCGGGACGAATGAGCAGTTCTTC.

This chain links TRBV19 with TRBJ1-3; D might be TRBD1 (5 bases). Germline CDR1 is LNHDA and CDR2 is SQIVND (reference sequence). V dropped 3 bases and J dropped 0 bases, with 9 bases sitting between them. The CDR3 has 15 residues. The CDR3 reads CASSISGNSGNTIYF. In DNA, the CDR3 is TGTGCCAGTAGTATCTCAGGGAACTCTGGAAACACCATATATTTT. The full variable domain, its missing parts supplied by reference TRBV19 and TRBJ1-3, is DGGITQSPKYLFRKEGQNVTLSCEQNLNHDAMYWYRQDPGQGLRLIYYSQIVNDFQKGDIAEGYSVSREKKESFPLTVTSAQKNPTAFYLCASSISGNSGNTIYFGEGSWLTVV.

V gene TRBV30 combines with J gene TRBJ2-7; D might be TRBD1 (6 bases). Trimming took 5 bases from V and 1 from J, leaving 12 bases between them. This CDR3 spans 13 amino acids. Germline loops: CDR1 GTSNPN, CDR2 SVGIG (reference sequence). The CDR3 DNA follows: TGTGCCTGGCTTGACAGGAGTTCCTACGAGCAGTACTTC. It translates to CAWLDRSSYEQYF.

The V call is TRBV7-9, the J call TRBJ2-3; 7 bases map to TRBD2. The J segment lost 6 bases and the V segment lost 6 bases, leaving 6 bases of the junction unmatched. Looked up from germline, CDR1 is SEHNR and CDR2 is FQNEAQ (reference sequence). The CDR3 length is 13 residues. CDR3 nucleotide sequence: TGTGCCAGCAGTCTGTTTAGCGGGGATACGCAGTATTTT. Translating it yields CASSLFSGDTQYF.

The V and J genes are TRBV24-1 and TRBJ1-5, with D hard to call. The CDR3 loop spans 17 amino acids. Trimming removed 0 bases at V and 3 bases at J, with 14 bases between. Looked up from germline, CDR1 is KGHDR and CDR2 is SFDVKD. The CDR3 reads CATSDLNWQNYNQPQHF. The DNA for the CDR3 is TGTGCCACCAGTGATTTGAACTGGCAGAACTACAATCAGCCCCAGCATTTT.

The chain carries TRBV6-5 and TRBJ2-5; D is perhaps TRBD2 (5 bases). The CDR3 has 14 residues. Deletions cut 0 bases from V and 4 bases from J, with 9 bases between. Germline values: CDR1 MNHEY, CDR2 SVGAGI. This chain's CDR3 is CASSYSERAETQYF. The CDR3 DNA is TGTGCCAGCAGTTACTCGGAGAGGGCAGAGACCCAGTACTTC.

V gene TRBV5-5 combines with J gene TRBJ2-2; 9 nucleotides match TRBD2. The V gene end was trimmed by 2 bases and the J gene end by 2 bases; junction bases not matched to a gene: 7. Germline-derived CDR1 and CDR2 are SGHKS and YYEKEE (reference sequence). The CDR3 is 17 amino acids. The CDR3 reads CASSFVLAGLNTGELFF. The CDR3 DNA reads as TGTGCCAGCAGCTTCGTCCTAGCGGGATTAAACACCGGGGAGCTGTTTTTT.

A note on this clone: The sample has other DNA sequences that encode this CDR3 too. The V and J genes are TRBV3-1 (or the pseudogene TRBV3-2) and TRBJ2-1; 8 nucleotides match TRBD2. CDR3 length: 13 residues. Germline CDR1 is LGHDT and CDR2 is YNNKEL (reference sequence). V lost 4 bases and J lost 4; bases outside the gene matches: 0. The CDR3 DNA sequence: TGTGCCAGCAGCCCGGGGGGGTACAATGAGCAGTTCTTC. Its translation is CASSPGGYNEQFF.

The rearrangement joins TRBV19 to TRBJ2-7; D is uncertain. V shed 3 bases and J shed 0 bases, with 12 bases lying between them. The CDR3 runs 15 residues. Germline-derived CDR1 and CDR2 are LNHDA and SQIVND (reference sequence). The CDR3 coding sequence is TGTGCCAGTAGTATTAAGGTGTGGAGCTCCTACGAGCAGTACTTC. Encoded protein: CASSIKVWSSYEQYF.

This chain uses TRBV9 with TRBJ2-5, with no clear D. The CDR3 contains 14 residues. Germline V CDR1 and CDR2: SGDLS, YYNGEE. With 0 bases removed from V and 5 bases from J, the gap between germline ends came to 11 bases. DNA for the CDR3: TGTGCCAGCAGCGTAGTTGGAGATATGGAGACCCAGTACTTC. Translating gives CASSVVGDMETQYF. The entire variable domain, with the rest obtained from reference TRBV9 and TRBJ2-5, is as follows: DSGVTQTPKHLITATGQRVTLRCSPRSGDLSVYWYQQSLDQGLQFLIQYYNGEERAKGNILERFSAQQFPDLHSELNLSSLELGDSALYFCASSVVGDMETQYFGPGTRLLVL.

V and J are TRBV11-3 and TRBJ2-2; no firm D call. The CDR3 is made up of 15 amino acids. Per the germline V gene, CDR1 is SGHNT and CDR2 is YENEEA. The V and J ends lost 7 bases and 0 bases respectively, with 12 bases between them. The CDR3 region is CASTVFGPNTGELFF. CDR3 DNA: TGTGCCAGCACCGTGTTCGGTCCGAACACCGGGGAGCTGTTTTTT.

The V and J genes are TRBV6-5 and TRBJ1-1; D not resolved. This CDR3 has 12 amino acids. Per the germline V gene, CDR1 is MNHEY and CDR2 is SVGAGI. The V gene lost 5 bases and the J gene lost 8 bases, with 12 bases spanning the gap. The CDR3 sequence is CASSPGPGEAFF. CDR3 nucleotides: TGTGCCAGCAGTCCAGGACCGGGGGAAGCTTTCTTT.

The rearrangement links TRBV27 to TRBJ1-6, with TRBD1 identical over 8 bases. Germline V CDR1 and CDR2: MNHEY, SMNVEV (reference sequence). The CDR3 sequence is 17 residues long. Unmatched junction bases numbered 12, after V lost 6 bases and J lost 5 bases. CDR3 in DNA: TGTGCCAGCAGATGGACAGGGAGGAGGATCGATAATTCACCCCTCCACTTT. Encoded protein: CASRWTGRRIDNSPLHF.

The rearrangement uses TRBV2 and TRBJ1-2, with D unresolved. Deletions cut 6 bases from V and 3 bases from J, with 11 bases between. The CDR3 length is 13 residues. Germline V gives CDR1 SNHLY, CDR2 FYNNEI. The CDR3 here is CASRGSSYYGYTF. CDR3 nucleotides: TGTGCCAGCAGAGGTAGCAGCTACTATGGCTACACCTTC.

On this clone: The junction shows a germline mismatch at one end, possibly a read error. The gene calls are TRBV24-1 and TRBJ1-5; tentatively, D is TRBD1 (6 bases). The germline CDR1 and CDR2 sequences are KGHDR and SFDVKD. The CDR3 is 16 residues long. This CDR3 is CATSDPAQGLNRPQHF. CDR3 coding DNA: TGTGCCACCAGTGACCCCGCACAGGGACTAAATCGGCCCCAGCATTTT.

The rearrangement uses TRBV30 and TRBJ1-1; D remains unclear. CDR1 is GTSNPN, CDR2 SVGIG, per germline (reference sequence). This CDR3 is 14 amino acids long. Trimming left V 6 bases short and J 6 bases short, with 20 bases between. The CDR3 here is CACPRVEGFAEAFF. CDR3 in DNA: TGTGCCTGCCCCCGGGTGGAGGGATTTGCTGAAGCTTTCTTT.

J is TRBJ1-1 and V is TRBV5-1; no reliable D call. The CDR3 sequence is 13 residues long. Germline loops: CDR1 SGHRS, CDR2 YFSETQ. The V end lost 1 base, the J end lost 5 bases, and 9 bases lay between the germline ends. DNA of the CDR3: TGCGCCAGCAGCTTGTTCTCGGGTACTGAAGCTTTCTTT. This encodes CASSLFSGTEAFF.

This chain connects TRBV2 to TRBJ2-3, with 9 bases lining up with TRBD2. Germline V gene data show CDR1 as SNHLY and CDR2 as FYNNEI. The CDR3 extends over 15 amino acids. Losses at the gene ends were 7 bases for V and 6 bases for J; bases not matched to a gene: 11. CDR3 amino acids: CASTLLASGVDTQYF. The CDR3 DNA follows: TGTGCCAGCACCCTGTTGGCTAGCGGGGTTGATACGCAGTATTTT. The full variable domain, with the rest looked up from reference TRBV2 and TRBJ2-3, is EPEVTQTPSHQVTQMGQEVILRCVPISNHLYFYWYRQILGQKVEFLVSFYNNEISEKSEIFDDQFSVERPDGSNFTLKIRSTKLEDSAMYFCASTLLASGVDTQYFGPGTRLTVL.